Below are 16 T cell receptor beta chains sequenced from a single sample in a study of T cells in Graves' hyperthyroidism and ophthalmopathy. What was amplified from RNA transcripts were TCR beta CDR3 regions. HTBI primers were employed in a first-round RT-PCR of the TCR CDR3. Via MiXCR, TCRdb re-called the multiplex PCR reads, giving one row per CDR3 protein. This table has hundreds of thousands of distinct CDR3 sequences, under 15% appearing once. The sequencing sample was made of blood. The source is a woman aged 40 to 49 with Graves' ophthalmopathy.

This clonotype was seen ten or more times. The chain carries TRBV6-2 or TRBV6-3 and TRBJ1-5; a possible D gene is TRBD1 (6 bases). Per germline, CDR1 MNHEY and CDR2 SVGEGT. V lost 7 bases and J 5 bases, leaving 9 bases between the germline ends. The CDR3 runs 12 residues. The CDR3 bases are TGTGCCAGCACCCACAGGGATCAGCCCCAGCATTTT. Encoded protein: CASTHRDQPQHF.

This clonotype was recorded at least ten times. The genes are TRBV30 and TRBJ2-7, with D maybe TRBD1 (5 bases). The CDR3 spans 14 residues. Germline values: CDR1 GTSNPN, CDR2 SVGIG (reference sequence). Trimming cost V 2 bases and J 1 base, with 12 bases left between them. The CDR3 coding sequence is TGTGCCTGGAGTAATTACAGGTTATCCTACGAGCAGTACTTC. Translating it yields CAWSNYRLSYEQYF. The whole variable domain, remainder taken from reference TRBV30 and TRBJ2-7, is SQTIHQWPATLVQPVGSPLSLECTVEGTSNPNLYWYRQAAGRGLQLLFYSVGIGQISSEVPQNLSASRPQDRQFILSSKKLLLSDSGFYLCAWSNYRLSYEQYFGPGTRLTVT.

This clonotype was seen many times. The rearrangement uses TRBV29-1 and TRBJ1-1, with 9 bases identical to TRBD1. Germline-derived CDR1 and CDR2 are SQVTM and ANQGSEA. The trim removed 1 base at V and 1 base at J, leaving 10 bases unmatched. The CDR3 loop spans 17 amino acids. CDR3 in amino acids: CSVEGQGDHAWNTEAFF. The DNA for the CDR3 is TGCAGCGTTGAAGGACAGGGGGACCATGCATGGAACACTGAAGCTTTCTTT.

The sample holds many counts of this clonotype. The chain couples TRBV6-5 to TRBJ1-1; D gene ambiguous. This CDR3 has 13 residues. The ends were cut back, 3 bases at V and 2 bases at J, with 7 bases in the middle. CDR1 and CDR2 from the germline V gene are MNHEY and SVGAGI. CDR3 residues: CASSYQPNTEAFF. As DNA, the CDR3 is TGTGCCAGCAGTTATCAACCTAACACTGAAGCTTTCTTT.

This clonotype has ten or more counts. This sequence joins TRBV29-1 and TRBJ2-7; unclear D gene. Trimming removed 8 bases from V and 4 bases from J, with 15 bases in between. The CDR3 loop spans 12 amino acids. CDR1 and CDR2 from the germline V gene are SQVTM and ANQGSEA. CDR3 DNA sequence: TGCAGCTCCCGGACCGATGATTACGAGCAGTACTTC. Protein sequence: CSSRTDDYEQYF.

This clonotype was observed a handful of times. V gene TRBV7-3 combines with J gene TRBJ2-5, with TRBD2 matching over 13 bases. CDR1 is SGHTA, CDR2 FQGTGA, per germline. V shed 3 bases, J shed 4 bases, and the junction held 2 bases outside the gene matches. CDR3 length: 15 residues. CDR3 nucleotides: TGTGCCAGCAGCTTTGGACTAGCGGGAGCAGAGACCCAGTACTTC. This encodes CASSFGLAGAETQYF.

CDR3 sequence (DNA): TGTGCCATCAGTGAGTCGAGAGGCAGGGCGTCAGGCTACACCTTC. Protein: CAISESRGRASGYTF. The rearrangement links TRBV10-3 to TRBJ1-2; the D gene is possibly TRBD1 (5 bases). The CDR3 has 15 residues. V was shortened by 0 bases and J by 8 bases, with 16 bases between the two germline ends. Germline-derived CDR1 and CDR2 are ENHRY and SYGVKD.

The sample holds many counts of this clonotype. This chain uses TRBV7-3 with TRBJ2-2; TRBD2 might be the D (5 bases). V lost 2 bases and J lost 2, with 12 bases in between. The CDR3 spans 16 residues. Per the germline V gene, CDR1 is SGHTA and CDR2 is FQGTGA. The CDR3 coding sequence is TGTGCCAGCAGCTTAGGGAGACTTAGAAACACCGGGGAGCTGTTTTTT. This gives the protein CASSLGRLRNTGELFF.

Only a few counts were recorded for this clonotype. The chain recombines TRBV5-1 with TRBJ2-5; TRBD2 matches at 7 bases. Losses at the gene ends were 7 bases for V and 2 bases for J; bases not matched to a gene: 11. Germline V gene sequence: CDR1 SGHRS, CDR2 YFSETQ. This CDR3 contains 15 residues. CDR3 sequence: CASGRDRTFQETQYF. The CDR3 nucleotides read TGCGCCAGCGGGAGGGACCGCACTTTTCAAGAGACCCAGTACTTC.

This clonotype turned up a few times. V is TRBV5-1 and J is TRBJ2-7; tentative D call: TRBD2 (5 bases). The V gene lost 0 bases and the J gene lost 6 bases, with 16 bases spanning the gap. The CDR3 contains 15 residues. The V gene's germline CDR1 is SGHRS and CDR2 YFSETQ. The CDR3: CASSLDRGELIEQYF. For the CDR3, the DNA is TGCGCCAGCAGCTTGGATCGGGGAGAACTAATCGAGCAGTACTTC.

The chain uses TRBV18 and TRBJ1-2; D gene ambiguous. The CDR3 spans 15 residues. V dropped 2 bases and J dropped 4 bases, with 14 bases sitting between them. Per the germline V gene, CDR1 is KGHSH and CDR2 is LQKENI. Written as DNA, the CDR3 is TGTGCCAGCTCACCAGTCTCCACAGCCATCTATGGCTACACCTTC. This gives the protein CASSPVSTAIYGYTF.

This clonotype was counted many times. The chain joins TRBV2 to TRBJ2-2; TRBD2 might be the D (7 bases). CDR3 size: 16 residues. V lost 5 bases, J lost 5 bases, and 18 bases lay in between. Germline V gives CDR1 SNHLY, CDR2 FYNNEI. The CDR3 reads CASSLFGGGGTGELFF. The DNA of the CDR3 is TGTGCCAGCAGTCTTTTTGGAGGGGGAGGGACCGGGGAGCTGTTTTTT. Full variable domain (remainder filled in from reference TRBV2 and TRBJ2-2): EPEVTQTPSHQVTQMGQEVILRCVPISNHLYFYWYRQILGQKVEFLVSFYNNEISEKSEIFDDQFSVERPDGSNFTLKIRSTKLEDSAMYFCASSLFGGGGTGELFFGEGSRLTVL.

This clonotype was observed many times. CDR3 DNA sequence: TGTGCCAGCAGCTTAACCCCGGCGGGGGGAGTGGACACCATATATTTT. This sequence encodes CASSLTPAGGVDTIYF. This chain connects TRBV7-6 to TRBJ1-3, with D tentatively TRBD1 (5 bases). The CDR3 extends over 16 amino acids. Trimming removed 2 bases at V and 8 bases at J, with 19 bases between. Germline CDR1 and CDR2: SGHVS and FNYEAQ. The variable domain in full, with the rest retrieved from reference TRBV7-6 and TRBJ1-3, is GAGVSQSPRYKVTKRGQDVALRCDPISGHVSLYWYRQALGQGPEFLTYFNYEAQQDKSGLPNDRFSAERPEGSISTLTIQRTEQRDSAMYRCASSLTPAGGVDTIYFGEGSWLTVV.

This clonotype was detected ten times or more. The chain employs TRBV6-1 and TRBJ2-5, with 13 bases fitting TRBD2. V shed 7 bases and J 7 bases; nucleotides not matched to a gene: 15. CDR3 size: 17 residues. CDR1 is MNHNS and CDR2 is SASEGT in the germline V gene. CDR3 sequence (DNA): TGTGCCAGCACAAAAGGTGGACTAGCGGGAGATCTCGGGACCCAGTACTTC. Protein sequence: CASTKGGLAGDLGTQYF.

The sample holds many counts of this clonotype. The V gene is TRBV10-3, the J gene TRBJ2-5; 7 bases are shared with TRBD2. The CDR3 contains 13 residues. The trim removed 4 bases at V and 3 bases at J, leaving 2 bases unmatched. CDR1 is ENHRY, CDR2 SYGVKD, per germline. CDR3 protein: CAISGTSKETQYF. The CDR3, as DNA: TGTGCCATCAGTGGGACTAGTAAAGAGACCCAGTACTTC.

This clonotype was detected many times. J is TRBJ2-7 and V is TRBV27, with D hard to call. With 3 bases removed from V and 2 bases from J, the gap between germline ends came to 8 bases. The germline V gene encodes CDR1 MNHEY and CDR2 SMNVEV (reference sequence). CDR3 size: 13 residues. CDR3 protein: CASSLGWAYEQYF. The CDR3 DNA reads TGTGCCAGCAGTTTGGGGTGGGCCTACGAGCAGTACTTC.